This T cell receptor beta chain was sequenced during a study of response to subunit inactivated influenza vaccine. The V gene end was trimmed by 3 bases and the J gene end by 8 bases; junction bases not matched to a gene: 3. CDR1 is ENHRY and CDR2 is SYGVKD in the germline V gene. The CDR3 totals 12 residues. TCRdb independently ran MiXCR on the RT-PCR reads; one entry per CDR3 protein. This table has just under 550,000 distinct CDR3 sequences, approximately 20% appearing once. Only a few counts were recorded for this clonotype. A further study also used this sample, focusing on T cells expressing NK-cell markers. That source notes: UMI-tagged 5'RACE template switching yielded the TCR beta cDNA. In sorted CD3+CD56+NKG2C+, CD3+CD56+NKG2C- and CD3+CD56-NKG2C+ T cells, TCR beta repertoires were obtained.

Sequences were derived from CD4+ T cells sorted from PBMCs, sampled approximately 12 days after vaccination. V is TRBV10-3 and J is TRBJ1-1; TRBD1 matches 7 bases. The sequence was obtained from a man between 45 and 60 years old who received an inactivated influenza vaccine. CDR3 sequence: CAISDGTAEAFF. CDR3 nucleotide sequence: TGTGCCATCAGTGACGGGACAGCCGAAGCTTTCTTT.